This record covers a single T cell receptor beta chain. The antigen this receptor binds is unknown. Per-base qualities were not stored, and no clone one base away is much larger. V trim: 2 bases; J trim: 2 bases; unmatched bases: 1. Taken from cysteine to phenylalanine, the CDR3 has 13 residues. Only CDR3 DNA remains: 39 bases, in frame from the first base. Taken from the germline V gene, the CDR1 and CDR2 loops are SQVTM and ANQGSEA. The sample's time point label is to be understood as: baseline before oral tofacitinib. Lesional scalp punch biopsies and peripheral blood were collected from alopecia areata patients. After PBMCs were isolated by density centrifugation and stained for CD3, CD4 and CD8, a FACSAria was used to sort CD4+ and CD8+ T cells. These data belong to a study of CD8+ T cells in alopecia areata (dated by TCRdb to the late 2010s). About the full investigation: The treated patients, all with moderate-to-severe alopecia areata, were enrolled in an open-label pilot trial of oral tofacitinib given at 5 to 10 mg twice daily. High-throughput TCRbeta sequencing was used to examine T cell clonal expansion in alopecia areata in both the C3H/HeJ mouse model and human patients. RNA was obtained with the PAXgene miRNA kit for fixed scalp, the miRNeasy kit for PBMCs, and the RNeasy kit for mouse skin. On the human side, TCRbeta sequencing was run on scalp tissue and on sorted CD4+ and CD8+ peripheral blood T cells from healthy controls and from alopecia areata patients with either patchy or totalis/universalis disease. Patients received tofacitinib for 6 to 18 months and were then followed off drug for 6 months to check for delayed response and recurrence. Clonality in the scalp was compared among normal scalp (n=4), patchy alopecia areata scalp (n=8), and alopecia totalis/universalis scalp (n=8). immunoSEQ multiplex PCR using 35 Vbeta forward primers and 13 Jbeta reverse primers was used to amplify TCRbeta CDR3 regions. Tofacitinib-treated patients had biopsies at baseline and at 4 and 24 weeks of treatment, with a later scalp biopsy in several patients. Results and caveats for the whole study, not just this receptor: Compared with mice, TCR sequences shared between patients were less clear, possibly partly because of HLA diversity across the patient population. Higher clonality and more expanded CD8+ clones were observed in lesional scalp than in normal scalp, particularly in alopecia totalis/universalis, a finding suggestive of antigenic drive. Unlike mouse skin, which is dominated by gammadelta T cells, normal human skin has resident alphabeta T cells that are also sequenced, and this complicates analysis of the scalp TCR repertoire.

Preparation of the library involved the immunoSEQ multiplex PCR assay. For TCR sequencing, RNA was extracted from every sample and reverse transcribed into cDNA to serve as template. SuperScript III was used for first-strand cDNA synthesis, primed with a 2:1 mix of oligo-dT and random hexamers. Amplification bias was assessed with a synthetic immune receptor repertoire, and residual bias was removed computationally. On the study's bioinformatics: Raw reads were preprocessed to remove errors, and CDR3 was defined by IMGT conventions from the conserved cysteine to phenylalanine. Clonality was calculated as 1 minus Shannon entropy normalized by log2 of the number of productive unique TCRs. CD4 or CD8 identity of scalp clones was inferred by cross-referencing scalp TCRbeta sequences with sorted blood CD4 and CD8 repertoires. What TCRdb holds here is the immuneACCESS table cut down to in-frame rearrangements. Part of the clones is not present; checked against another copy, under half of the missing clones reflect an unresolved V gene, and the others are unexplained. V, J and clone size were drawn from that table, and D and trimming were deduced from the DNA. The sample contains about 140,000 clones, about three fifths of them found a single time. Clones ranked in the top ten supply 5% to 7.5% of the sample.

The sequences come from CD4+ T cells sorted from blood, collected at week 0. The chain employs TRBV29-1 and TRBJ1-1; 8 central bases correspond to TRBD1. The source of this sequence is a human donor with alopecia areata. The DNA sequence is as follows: TGCAGCGTTGAAACAGGGGGAAACACTGAAGCTTTCTTT. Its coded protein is CSVETGGNTEAFF. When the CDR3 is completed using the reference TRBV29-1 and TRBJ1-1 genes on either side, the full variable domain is SAVISQKPSRDICQRGTSLTIQCQVDSQVTMMFWYRQQPGQSLTLIATANQGSEATYESGFVIDKFPISRPNLTFSTLTVSNMSPEDSSIYLCSVETGGNTEAFFGQGTRLTVV.